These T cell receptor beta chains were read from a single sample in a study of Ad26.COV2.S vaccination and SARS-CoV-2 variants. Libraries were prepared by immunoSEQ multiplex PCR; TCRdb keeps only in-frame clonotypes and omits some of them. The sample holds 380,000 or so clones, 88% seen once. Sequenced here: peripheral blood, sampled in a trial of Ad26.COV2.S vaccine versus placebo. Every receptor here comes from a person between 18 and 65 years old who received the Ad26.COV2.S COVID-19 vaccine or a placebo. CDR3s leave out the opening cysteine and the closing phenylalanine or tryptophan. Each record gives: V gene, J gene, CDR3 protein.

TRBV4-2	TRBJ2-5	ASSSRTGAGETQY
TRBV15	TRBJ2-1	ATSSRTSGAYNEQF
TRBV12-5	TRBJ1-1	ASGLGVEAF
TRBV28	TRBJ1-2	ASSLAYGYT
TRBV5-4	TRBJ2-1	ASSGRSGNPYNEQF
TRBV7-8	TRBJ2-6	ASRPRPGAGANVLT
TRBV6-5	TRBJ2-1	ASSRDYSYNEQF
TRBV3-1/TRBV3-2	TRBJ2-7	ASSRRQGLVEQY
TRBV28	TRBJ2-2	ASSLVRDRPNTGELF
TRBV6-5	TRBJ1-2	ASSYSSGGGTLGYT
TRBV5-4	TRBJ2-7	ASSQDRPTSYEQY
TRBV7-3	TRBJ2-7	ASSPTQAGGRYEQY
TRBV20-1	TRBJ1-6	SATRQGTLH
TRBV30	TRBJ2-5	AWTPWDRGETQY
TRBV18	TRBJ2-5	ASSRATDVWTQY
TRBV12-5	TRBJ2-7	ASGSIRDGTYEQY
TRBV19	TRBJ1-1	ASRQPGHLNTEAF
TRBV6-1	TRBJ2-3	ASSEAPGQGADTQY
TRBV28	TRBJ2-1	ASSLGQGQF
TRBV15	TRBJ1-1	ATSRHDRNEAF
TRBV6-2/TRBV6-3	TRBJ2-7	ASSYSRGQGSSYEQY
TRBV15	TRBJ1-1	ATSRGSRVPEAF
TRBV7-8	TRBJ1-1	ASSSRQGERAF
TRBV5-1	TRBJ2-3	ASSTGQGAIDTQY
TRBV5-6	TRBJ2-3	ASSLALGTDTQY
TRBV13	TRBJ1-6	ASSTGLGGSPLH
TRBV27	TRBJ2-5	ASSFWAGHQETQY
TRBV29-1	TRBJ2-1	SVVLGRSAQF
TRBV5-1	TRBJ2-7	ASSPGRSLYEQY
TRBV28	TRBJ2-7	ASSSPSRGVGEQY
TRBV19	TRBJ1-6	ASSEDRGGSPLH
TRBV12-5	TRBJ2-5	ASGLFAPSGRFSRTQY
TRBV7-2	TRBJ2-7	ASSLSSSRGGSYEQY
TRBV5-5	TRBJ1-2	ASSFGQGGYT
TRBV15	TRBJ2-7	ATSLTGLAGLEQY
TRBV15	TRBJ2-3	ATSRDLTGLGDTQY
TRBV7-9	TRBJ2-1	ASSARTSGDGEQF
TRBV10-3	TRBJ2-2	AISEWSTNTGELF
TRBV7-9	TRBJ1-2	ASSHTDRGFGYT
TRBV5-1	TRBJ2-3	ASSSDPTDTQY
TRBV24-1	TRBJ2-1	ATSPTSGSTHEQF
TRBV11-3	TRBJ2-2	ASAQGQGIGELF
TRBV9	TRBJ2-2	ASSPRTGGTGELF
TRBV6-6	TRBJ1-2	ASRSTPDVNYGYT
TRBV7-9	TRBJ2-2	ASRSARDTGELF
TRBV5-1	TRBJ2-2	ASAWTGTYTGELF
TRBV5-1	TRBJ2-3	ASSLGAGGTDTQY
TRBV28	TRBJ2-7	ASSSGLAGYEQY
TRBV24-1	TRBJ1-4	ATSDLAGPLSIEKLF
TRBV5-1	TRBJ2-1	ASSSSGGGPLEQF
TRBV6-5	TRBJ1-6	ASSSGQIRNSPLH